This T cell receptor beta chain was captured by sequencing in a study of blood T cell repertoires in COVID-19. CDR1 SGHAT and CDR2 FQNNGV come from the germline V gene. With V trimmed by 0 bases and J by 6 bases, 7 bases remained unmatched. The CDR3 consists of 17 residues. The assay was immunoSEQ multiplex PCR, and TCRdb's table has in-frame clones only and misses some. Seen here are tens of thousands of clones, around 90% observed once, and the top ten hold approximately 12%. The source of this sequence is a human donor in a cohort sampled during active COVID-19. The donor label of this sample is uncertain. The sequencing sample was made of peripheral blood. The chain combines TRBV11-2 with TRBJ2-7, with TRBD2 matching 14 bases. The CDR3 reads CASSLEGLGTSGSEQYF. The DNA of the CDR3 is TGTGCCAGCAGCTTAGAGGGACTCGGGACTAGCGGGAGCGAGCAGTACTTC.